Included here is one T cell receptor (beta chain) sequence, with context. The target antigen is unknown. The germline V and J ends were trimmed by 2 bases and 0 bases, with 2 bases remaining between them. The CDR3 sequence is 12 residues long. Germline lookup yields CDR1 SQVTM and CDR2 ANQGSEA. These data originate in a study of shared clonotypes between healthy human individuals. Overall study findings and caveats: Clonotype sharing among donors was thought likely to change with sequencing depth.

It was CD45RO-negative cells, positively selected for CCR7, that made up naive CD8 cells, with terminally differentiated effector memory CD45RA+ cells excluded. Within Nashville, Tennessee resided all donors, each a Caucasian adult. Using immunoSEQ multiplex PCR, the repertoire was profiled, and TCRdb retains in-frame clones only, with some absent. The sample contains almost 700,000 clones, about 91% of which appear only once. Sequencing was carried out using naive CD8+ T cells sorted from blood. The rearrangement uses TRBV29-1 and TRBJ2-1; the D is unclear. The clonotype originates from a young man in good health. The CDR3 loop is CSVEPSYNEQFF. The CDR3 region has the DNA TGCAGCGTTGAACCCTCCTACAATGAGCAGTTCTTC.